These 8 T cell receptor beta chains originate from one sample sequenced in a study of cytomegalovirus exposure and HLA in healthy donors. The PCR made use of 60 Vbeta and 13 Jbeta primers. Repertoires were generated with immunoSEQ multiplex PCR, while TCRdb's copy carries only in-frame clones and drops some. The sample consists of just over 80,000 clones, over 70% of them appearing once. Input material: PBMCs. Every receptor here comes from a man younger than 35 in good health and CMV-seropositive.

The chain couples TRBV7-3 to TRBJ1-2, with D unclear. V lost 5 bases, J lost 7 bases, and 17 bases lay in between. This CDR3 region has 14 residues. Per the germline V gene, CDR1 is SGHTA and CDR2 is FQGTGA. The CDR3: CASSPDSLLGGYTF. CDR3 DNA: TGTGCCAGCAGCCCCGACTCGTTGTTGGGTGGCTACACCTTC.

CDR3: CASSLAGTSGYEQYF. The DNA for the CDR3 is TGTGCCAGCAGCTTAGCCGGGACTAGCGGCTACGAGCAGTACTTC. J is TRBJ2-7 and V is TRBV11-1, with 11 bases fitting TRBD2. V was pared by 0 bases and J by 3 bases, with 1 base of the junction left unmatched. Germline assignment: CDR1 SGHAT and CDR2 FQDESV (reference sequence). This CDR3 contains 15 residues.

The genes are TRBV15 and TRBJ1-4; D is unresolved. The V end was cut by 8 bases, the J end by 8 bases, with 9 bases between. Germline lookup yields CDR1 LNHNV and CDR2 YYDKDF (reference sequence). The length of the CDR3 is 11 residues. CDR3 sequence (DNA): TGTGCCACCGATGCGGGGGAAAAACTGTTTTTT. Translating it yields CATDAGEKLFF.

The rearrangement joins TRBV29-1 to TRBJ2-5; 14 bases fit TRBD2. V lost 2 bases and J lost 2; bases outside the gene matches: 13. The length of the CDR3 is 19 residues. Germline lookup yields CDR1 SQVTM and CDR2 ANQGSEA. CDR3: CSVEMGTSGRSGSQETQYF. DNA for the CDR3: TGCAGCGTTGAAATGGGGACTAGCGGGAGATCGGGTAGTCAAGAGACCCAGTACTTC.

This clone occurred once. The chain has TRBV14 and TRBJ2-1; the match to TRBD1 covers 9 bases. This CDR3 is 15 amino acids long. The trim removed 1 base at V and 2 bases at J, leaving 0 bases unmatched. Germline CDR1 reads SGHDN; CDR2 reads FVKESK. The CDR3 DNA follows: TGTGCCAGCAGCCAAGGGGACAGGGCCTACAATGAGCAGTTCTTC. Its protein product is CASSQGDRAYNEQFF.

The chain uses TRBV5-1 and TRBJ2-7, with 8 nucleotides matching TRBD1. This CDR3 comprises 14 residues. Germline values: CDR1 SGHRS, CDR2 YFSETQ. Trimming cost V 1 base and J 5 bases; bases outside gene matches: 5. The CDR3, as DNA: TGCGCCAGCAGCTTGCCCCAGGGGGCCCACGAGCAGTACTTC. This sequence encodes CASSLPQGAHEQYF.

This clone was recorded a few times. V gene TRBV11-2 combines with J gene TRBJ2-7, with D perhaps TRBD1 (5 bases). V dropped 3 bases and J dropped 3 bases, with 12 bases sitting between them. CDR1 is SGHAT and CDR2 is FQNNGV in the germline V gene. This CDR3 has 14 residues. For the CDR3, the DNA is TGTGCCAGCAGCTTTATTGACAGAGACTACGAGCAGTACTTC. It encodes CASSFIDRDYEQYF. Looking up the rest from reference TRBV11-2 and TRBJ2-7 gives the full variable domain: EAGVAQSPRYKIIEKRQSVAFWCNPISGHATLYWYQQILGQGPKLLIQFQNNGVVDDSQLPKDRFSAERLKGVDSTLKIQPAKLEDSAVYLCASSFIDRDYEQYFGPGTRLTVT.

The chain combines TRBV29-1 with TRBJ1-2, with 9 nucleotides matching TRBD1. The V gene end was trimmed by 6 bases and the J gene end by 7 bases; junction bases not matched to a gene: 9. CDR1 and CDR2 from the germline V gene are SQVTM and ANQGSEA. This CDR3 contains 13 residues. The CDR3 loop is CSVTTGGLVGYTF. The DNA for the CDR3 is TGCAGCGTAACCACAGGGGGCTTAGTTGGCTACACCTTC. Full variable domain (missing parts from reference TRBV29-1 and TRBJ1-2): SAVISQKPSRDICQRGTSLTIQCQVDSQVTMMFWYRQQPGQSLTLIATANQGSEATYESGFVIDKFPISRPNLTFSTLTVSNMSPEDSSIYLCSVTTGGLVGYTFGSGTRLTVV.